The next 20 T cell receptor beta chains were all read from a single sample in a study of shared clonotypes between healthy human individuals. Sequencing was performed with immunoSEQ multiplex PCR; in TCRdb, only in-frame clones are kept and a portion is missing. The repertoire holds 2 million to 2.5 million clones, with around 92% as singletons. Sequenced input: naive CD4+ T cells from PBMCs. Subset given: CD45RA+ positively selected. The receptor set was obtained from a man between 18 and 29 years old in good health. Some clones in this sample may be carry-over from other donors' samples.

The chain uses TRBV11-2 and TRBJ1-2; 7 nucleotides agree with TRBD1. This CDR3 has 15 residues. Germline-derived CDR1 and CDR2 are SGHAT and FQNNGV. The junction had 9 bases not matched to a gene; V was cut back by 5 bases and J by 3 bases. The CDR3: CASSPQTGVDYGYTF. CDR3 nucleotides: TGTGCCAGCAGCCCGCAAACAGGGGTAGACTATGGCTACACCTTC.

The chain has TRBV27 and TRBJ1-1; TRBD1 matches 7 bases. The germline CDR1 and CDR2 sequences are MNHEY and SMNVEV (reference sequence). The ends lost 5 bases at V and 4 bases at J; junction bases unmatched: 10. The CDR3 length is 15 residues. The CDR3 here is CASSPQGVRGTEAFF. CDR3 bases: TGTGCCAGCAGTCCCCAGGGGGTGAGGGGCACTGAAGCTTTCTTT.

The chain couples TRBV2 to TRBJ1-6, with 12 bases aligning to TRBD1. V gave up 9 bases and J gave up 6 bases; unmatched junction bases: 6. The CDR3 spans 15 residues. Germline assignment: CDR1 SNHLY and CDR2 FYNNEI. The DNA of the CDR3 is TGTGCCAGTGCGGGACAGGGGGCCCCTAATTCACCCCTCCACTTT. This codes for CASAGQGAPNSPLHF. The whole variable domain, remainder taken from reference TRBV2 and TRBJ1-6, is EPEVTQTPSHQVTQMGQEVILRCVPISNHLYFYWYRQILGQKVEFLVSFYNNEISEKSEIFDDQFSVERPDGSNFTLKIRSTKLEDSAMYFCASAGQGAPNSPLHFGNGTRLTVT.

The chain is built from TRBV7-9 and TRBJ1-5; possible D gene TRBD1, 5 bases. V lost 4 bases to trimming and J lost 5 bases, with 12 bases between them. The CDR3 spans 14 residues. Germline V gene lookup returns CDR1 SEHNR and CDR2 FQNEAQ (reference sequence). The CDR3 DNA reads as TGTGCCAGCAGCTCCCTCCAGGGATATCAGCCCCAGCATTTT. It is translated as CASSSLQGYQPQHF.

The chain's CDR3 is CASSPLLAGGPHNEQFF. The CDR3 coding sequence is TGTGCCAGCAGTCCCTTACTAGCGGGAGGGCCCCACAATGAGCAGTTCTTC. J is TRBJ2-1 and V is TRBV28, with TRBD2 identical over 13 bases. In germline, CDR1 is MDHEN, CDR2 SYDVKM. This CDR3 spans 17 amino acids. The ends lost 5 bases at V and 5 bases at J; junction bases unmatched: 9.

The rearrangement links TRBV7-9 to TRBJ1-4; perhaps TRBD1 as D (5 bases). The CDR3 sequence is 13 residues long. The germline V gene has CDR1 SEHNR and CDR2 FQNEAQ (reference sequence). The V gene lost 2 bases and the J gene lost 6 bases, with 7 bases spanning the gap. CDR3 protein: CASSLRGDEKLFF. The CDR3, as DNA: TGTGCCAGCAGCTTAAGGGGAGATGAAAAACTGTTTTTT.

The CDR3 here is CSVDGTDLEQYF. In DNA, the CDR3 is TGCAGCGTTGACGGGACCGACCTGGAGCAGTACTTC. This chain links TRBV29-1 with TRBJ2-7; D might be TRBD1 or TRBD2, each matching 5 bases. Germline CDR1 is SQVTM and CDR2 is ANQGSEA. There are 12 residues in the CDR3. V dropped 3 bases and J dropped 7 bases, with 13 bases sitting between them.

The chain employs TRBV11-2 and TRBJ2-1; a possible D gene is TRBD2 (6 bases). Per germline, CDR1 SGHAT and CDR2 FQNNGV. The V gene lost 3 bases and the J gene lost 0 bases, with 12 bases spanning the gap. The CDR3 runs 16 residues. The DNA of the CDR3 is TGTGCCAGCAGCTTTTTGGCGGGAAGCTCCTACAATGAGCAGTTCTTC. It encodes CASSFLAGSSYNEQFF.

The V and J genes are TRBV4-2 and TRBJ2-5, with 7 bases that match TRBD2. Germline V CDR1 and CDR2: LGHNA, YNFKEQ. The V gene end was trimmed by 4 bases and the J gene end by 1 base; junction bases not matched to a gene: 6. The CDR3 is made up of 15 amino acids. The CDR3 region is CASSLTTSAQETQYF. CDR3 in DNA: TGTGCCAGCAGCCTCACCACTAGCGCCCAAGAGACCCAGTACTTC.

The rearrangement uses TRBV16 and TRBJ2-3; maybe TRBD2 (5 bases). V was trimmed by 5 bases and J by 1 base, leaving 10 bases between them. Germline V lookup: CDR1 KGHSY, CDR2 FQNENV. The CDR3 is 14 amino acids. The CDR3 sequence is CASSTAGGTDTQYF. CDR3 bases: TGTGCCAGCAGCACCGCCGGGGGCACAGATACGCAGTATTTT.

The chain uses TRBV2 and TRBJ1-5; weak D call: TRBD1 (6 bases). Germline V gene data show CDR1 as SNHLY and CDR2 as FYNNEI. The CDR3 is 15 residues long. The V and J ends lost 6 bases and 11 bases respectively, with 23 bases between them. The CDR3 region has the DNA TGTGCCAGCAGCAACGATCCCGGGACATCGTTTTCCCAGCATTTT. This encodes CASSNDPGTSFSQHF.

This sequence joins TRBV7-9 and TRBJ2-3; D remains unclear. Per the germline V gene, CDR1 is SEHNR and CDR2 is FQNEAQ (reference sequence). The CDR3 sequence is 13 residues long. Deletions cut 4 bases from V and 2 bases from J, with 7 bases between. The CDR3 DNA reads as TGTGCCAGCAGCTATCCTAACACAGATACGCAGTATTTT. Encoded protein: CASSYPNTDTQYF. Full variable domain (missing parts from reference TRBV7-9 and TRBJ2-3): DTGVSQNPRHKITKRGQNVTFRCDPISEHNRLYWYRQTLGQGPEFLTYFQNEAQLEKSRLLSDRFSAERPKGSFSTLEIQRTEQGDSAMYLCASSYPNTDTQYFGPGTRLTVL.

This clone showed up just a few times. This sequence joins TRBV2 and TRBJ1-5; D remains ambiguous. Germline CDR1 and CDR2: SNHLY and FYNNEI. This CDR3 has 13 residues. The V end was cut by 5 bases, the J end by 7 bases, with 12 bases between. The CDR3 spells CASSNRYGQPQHF. Here the CDR3 DNA reads TGTGCCAGCAGTAATAGGTACGGCCAGCCCCAGCATTTT.

The gene calls are TRBV11-3 and TRBJ2-3; 11 bases align to TRBD2. Germline V CDR1 and CDR2: SGHNT, YENEEA. The CDR3 is 13 residues long. CDR3 residues: CASTSGRSDTQYF. The CDR3 DNA sequence: TGTGCGAGTACTAGCGGGAGATCAGATACGCAGTATTTT.

The chain carries TRBV27 and TRBJ2-5; a weak D match, TRBD2 (5 bases). The V end was cut by 6 bases, the J end by 2 bases, with 13 bases between. Germline V gives CDR1 MNHEY, CDR2 SMNVEV (reference sequence). This CDR3 region has 14 residues. CDR3 nucleotides: TGTGCCAGCAGACGAAGTGAGGGTCAAGAGACCCAGTACTTC. Translating gives CASRRSEGQETQYF.

The sample holds one count of this clone. The rearrangement uses TRBV6-5 and TRBJ2-7; 9 positions agree with TRBD1. Germline CDR1 and CDR2: MNHEY and SVGAGI. This CDR3 has 15 amino acids. Trimming at V came to 6 bases and at J to 9 bases, leaving 15 bases not matched to a gene. The chain's CDR3 is CASRPPGQGPVSQYF. CDR3 DNA sequence: TGTGCCAGCAGGCCACCGGGACAGGGACCGGTTTCGCAGTACTTC.

V gene TRBV6-5 combines with J gene TRBJ2-3; D gene unclear. V lost 6 bases, J lost 3 bases, and 16 bases lay in between. CDR1 is MNHEY, CDR2 SVGAGI, per germline. The CDR3 is 15 residues long. The CDR3 DNA follows: TGTGCCAGCAGCCGCGGCGCAGGAACTACAGATACGCAGTATTTT. Its translation is CASSRGAGTTDTQYF.

The chain couples TRBV27 to TRBJ2-7; 7 nucleotides align to TRBD1. The CDR3 contains 17 residues. The germline V gene encodes CDR1 MNHEY and CDR2 SMNVEV (reference sequence). V trimming: 6 bases; J trimming: 3 bases; junction bases outside the gene matches: 17. The CDR3: CASRPRTGATTFYEQYF. DNA for the CDR3: TGTGCCAGCAGACCCCGGACAGGAGCCACAACTTTCTACGAGCAGTACTTC.

In regard to this clone: Other nucleotide sequences from this sample produce the same CDR3. The gene calls are TRBV18 and TRBJ2-5, with a weak D call TRBD2 (5 bases). CDR3 size: 13 residues. Per the germline V gene, CDR1 is KGHSH and CDR2 is LQKENI. V lost 3 bases and J 2 bases, leaving 7 bases between the germline ends. The CDR3 DNA is TGTGCCAGCTCACCGACGGGGCAAGAGACCCAGTACTTC. Translating gives CASSPTGQETQYF.

This clone appeared once. The V call is TRBV7-2, the J call TRBJ1-5; the D is unclear. Germline V gene data show CDR1 as SGHTA and CDR2 as FQGNSA. V was clipped by 5 bases and J by 3 bases, with 11 bases between them. CDR3 length: 14 residues. In DNA, the CDR3 is TGTGCCAGCAGCGTGGGAGGGTTCAATCAGCCCCAGCATTTT. It is translated as CASSVGGFNQPQHF.